Listed below are T cell receptor beta chains from one sample, sequenced in a study of preoperative IRX-2 immunotherapy in early breast cancer. Assay used: immunoSEQ multiplex PCR; TCRdb lists only in-frame clones, some missing. The table includes about 5,300 clones, approximately 70% detected once. This material consisted of tumor tissue, taken before IRX-2 immunotherapy. The receptors stem from a human donor with breast cancer. The CDR3 runs from the conserved cysteine through the conserved F or W. A D gene is named only where the DNA matches it firmly. A clone size is listed for some rows: how often the clone was seen (once, few, many), or a class if it is expanded.

>TRBJ2-7|TRBV5-1|.|TRBD1
CASSLTPGQGINPGDEQYF
TGCGCCAGCAGCTTGACTCCGGGACAGGGAATTAACCCAGGGGACGAGCAGTACTTC
>TRBJ2-1|TRBV10-1|.|TRBD2
CASSPLTGTSGRNEQFF
TGCGCCAGCAGTCCTCTAACAGGGACTAGCGGGAGAAATGAGCAGTTCTTC
>TRBJ2-3|TRBV22-1|.|.
CASSLGQGLGPSTDTQYF
TGTGCCAGCAGTCTAGGACAGGGACTAGGTCCCAGCACAGATACGCAGTATTTT
>TRBJ2-2|TRBV11-3|.|.
CASSLHGTNTGELFF
TGTGCCAGCAGCTTACATGGCACGAACACCGGGGAGCTGTTTTTT
>TRBJ1-3|TRBV28|few|.
CASSVSGTGNTIYF
TGTGCCAGCAGCGTCTCGGGGACTGGAAACACCATATATTTT
>TRBJ2-5|TRBV7-4|.|TRBD1
CASSSRTGGLETQYF
TGTGCCAGCAGCTCCCGTACAGGGGGCTTGGAGACCCAGTACTTC
>TRBJ1-3|TRBV8-2|.|.
CASSFRPGHDSGNTIYF
TGTGCCAGCAGTTTTCGGCCAGGCCACGACTCTGGAAACACCATATATTTT
>TRBJ2-7|TRBV18|.|TRBD1
CASSLYGQASSYEQYF
TGTGCCAGCTCACTCTACGGACAGGCGAGCTCCTACGAGCAGTACTTC
>TRBJ2-7|TRBV18|.|.
CASSPDGYEQYF
TGTGCCAGCTCACCAGACGGCTACGAGCAGTACTTC
>TRBJ2-4|TRBV30|.|.
CAWRPGVIAKNIQYF
TGTGCCTGGCGTCCTGGGGTTATAGCCAAAAACATTCAGTACTTC
>TRBJ2-2|TRBV14|few|.
CASSQVISANTGELFF
TGTGCCAGCAGCCAAGTTATCTCAGCGAACACCGGGGAGCTGTTTTTT
>TRBJ1-3|TRBV11-3|large|.
CASSLSLSGNTIYF
TGTGCCAGCAGCTTGAGCCTCTCTGGAAACACCATATATTTT
>TRBJ2-7|TRBV18|.|TRBD1
CASSPETGYTYEQYF
TGTGCCAGCTCACCAGAGACAGGGTATACCTACGAGCAGTACTTC
>TRBJ2-1|TRBV6-8|.|.
CASSPGLLEQFF
TGTGCCAGCAGTCCCGGACTGTTAGAGCAGTTCTTC
>TRBJ1-2|TRBV19|.|TRBD1
CASSPRTGIGYTF
TGTGCCAGTAGTCCCCGGACAGGGATCGGCTACACCTTC
>TRBJ2-7|TRBV15|.|.
CATSRDRQSYEQYF
TGTGCCACCAGCAGAGATAGACAGTCCTACGAGCAGTACTTC
>TRBJ2-3|TRBV19|.|TRBD1
CASSAGQGTDTQYF
TGTGCCAGTAGTGCGGGACAGGGCACAGATACGCAGTATTTT
>TRBJ2-7|TRBV28|.|TRBD1
CASQLDRGIYEQYF
TGTGCCAGCCAGTTAGACAGGGGTATCTACGAGCAGTACTTC
>TRBJ2-3|TRBV11-3|.|.
CASSPRLGGTDTQYF
TGTGCCAGCAGCCCCAGATTAGGGGGGACAGATACGCAGTATTTT
>TRBJ2-1|TRBV25-1|.|TRBD2
CASSEAGETYEQFF
TGTGCCAGCAGTGAGGCGGGAGAGACCTATGAGCAGTTCTTC
>TRBJ2-6|TRBV28|.|.
CASRYEGAGANVLTF
TGTGCCAGCAGGTATGAGGGTGCTGGGGCCAACGTCCTGACTTTC
>TRBJ2-1|TRBV5-8|.|TRBD2
CASSLDGAGGYNEQFF
TGTGCCAGCAGCTTAGATGGCGCGGGAGGCTACAATGAGCAGTTCTTC
>TRBJ2-1|TRBV18|.|TRBD1
CASSLSGTGPLSSYNEQFF
TGTGCCAGCTCCCTTTCCGGGACAGGGCCCTTGAGCTCCTACAATGAGCAGTTCTTC
>TRBJ2-7|TRBV30|.|TRBD2
CAWRGGLRASGSDDSSYEQYF
TGTGCCTGGAGAGGGGGGCTCCGGGCTAGCGGGAGTGACGATAGCTCCTACGAGCAGTACTTC
>TRBJ2-7|TRBV4-1|.|.
CASSPQGEDEQYF
TGCGCCAGCAGCCCGCAGGGAGAGGACGAGCAGTACTTC
>TRBJ2-2|TRBV29-1|few|.
CSVDSQGNTGELFF
TGCAGCGTTGATAGCCAGGGAAACACCGGGGAGCTGTTTTTT
>TRBJ2-1|TRBV6-8|hyperexpanded|TRBD2
CATSPSGRSNEQFF
TGTGCCACTTCCCCTAGCGGGAGGAGCAATGAGCAGTTCTTC
>TRBJ2-1|TRBV11-3|.|.
CASSLRTIRWSSYNEQFF
TGTGCCAGCAGCCTTAGGACAATCCGTTGGAGCTCCTACAATGAGCAGTTCTTC
>TRBJ2-6|TRBV6-8|.|.
CASSLVGANVLTF
TGTGCCAGCAGTTTGGTTGGGGCCAACGTCCTGACTTTC
>TRBJ1-1|TRBV6-8|.|TRBD1
CASTPTGGNWNTEAFF
TGTGCCAGCACCCCTACAGGGGGGAATTGGAACACTGAAGCTTTCTTT
>TRBJ1-5|TRBV6-8|.|.
CASSYDGGSNQPQHF
TGTGCCAGCAGTTACGACGGGGGTAGCAATCAGCCCCAGCATTTT
>TRBJ2-7|TRBV28|few|.
CASSFETTEQYF
TGTGCCAGCAGTTTTGAGACTACCGAGCAGTACTTC
>TRBJ1-2|TRBV28|once|.
CASSLGGAPPGYTF
TGTGCCAGCAGTTTAGGAGGGGCTCCTCCCGGCTACACCTTC
>TRBJ2-1|TRBV19|.|.
CASSINGRGQSYEQFF
TGTGCCAGTAGTATCAATGGTCGGGGCCAGTCGTATGAGCAGTTCTTC
>TRBJ1-5|TRBV19|few|TRBD1
CASRGGQGGNQPQHF
TGTGCCAGTAGGGGGGGACAGGGTGGCAATCAGCCCCAGCATTTT
>TRBJ2-7|TRBV1|.|.
CASSQEMAYEQYF
TGCGCCAGCAGCCAAGAGATGGCCTACGAGCAGTACTTC
>TRBJ2-2|TRBV5-1|.|.
CASSLAGMGRTGELFF
TGCGCCAGCAGCTTGGCCGGGATGGGTAGGACCGGGGAGCTGTTTTTT
>TRBJ2-1|TRBV5-1|.|.
CASSRTVEYYNEQFF
TGCGCCAGCAGTAGGACAGTCGAGTACTACAATGAGCAGTTCTTC
>TRBJ1-5|TRBV7-7|.|.
CASSLGGYSNQPQHF
TGTGCCAGCAGCTTAGGGGGATATAGCAATCAGCCCCAGCATTTT
>TRBJ1-3|TRBV12-2|large|.
CATRQGANGNTIYF
TGTGCCACACGACAGGGGGCTAATGGAAACACCATATATTTT
>TRBJ1-2|TRBV28|.|TRBD1
CASSYGTGINGYTF
TGTGCCAGCAGTTACGGGACAGGGATAAACGGCTACACCTTC
>TRBJ1-1|TRBV10-2|.|.
CASSGVGMNTEAFF
TGCGCCAGCAGTGGTGTAGGGATGAACACTGAAGCTTTCTTT
>TRBJ2-7|TRBV6-8|.|TRBD2
CASSYLGLGYEQYF
TGTGCCAGCAGTTATTTGGGACTAGGCTACGAGCAGTACTTC